This entry is about one T cell receptor beta chain. Roughly 0.45 to 1 ug RNA was reverse transcribed with random hexamers. Across 54 Vbeta and 13 Jbeta, immunoSEQ multiplex PCR amplified TCR beta CDR3. TCRdb used MiXCR to reprocess the immunoSEQ multiplex PCR reads, holding one entry per CDR3 protein. The data contain 150,000 to 200,000 distinct CDR3 sequences, 85% to 95% of them seen just once; the ten biggest clones take up less than 0.2%. This sample stems from a study of CD8 T cells in Susac syndrome. TEMRA cells were FACS-enriched, while CD8+ and CD4+ T cells were negatively isolated. This CDR3 spans 15 amino acids. Trimming took off 4 bases at V and 9 bases at J, with 19 bases between the two ends. The germline V gene has CDR1 LGHDT and CDR2 YNNKEL (reference sequence).

The TCR comes from a human donor with multiple sclerosis. The sample taken for sequencing was CD8+ T cells from PBMCs. The V and J genes are TRBV3-1 and TRBJ2-1, with D maybe TRBD1 (7 bases). The chain's CDR3 is CASSPRQGPGGEQFF. The DNA of the CDR3 is TGTGCCAGCAGCCCGAGACAGGGCCCCGGGGGTGAGCAGTTCTTC.